This T cell receptor (beta chain) originates from a study of blood T cells in healthy people across ages. The study's findings and limits: Per million T cells, TCR beta diversity dropped roughly linearly as age increased.

Primed by a sample-barcoded 5' primer and a J-beta primer mix, a second PCR proceeded for 7 to 11 cycles. Carrying 12 random nucleotides, a template-switch adaptor labeled each individual cDNA molecule. TCRdb reanalysed the 5' RACE reads using MiXCR and keeps one entry per CDR3 protein. Here the sample spans about 1,600,000 distinct CDR3 sequences, roughly 40% being singletons. Germline V gene data show CDR1 as SGHAT and CDR2 as FQDESV (reference sequence). This CDR3 comprises 17 residues. V shed 1 base and J shed 1 base, with 16 bases lying between them. A note on this clonotype: Antigen unknown.

The V and J genes are TRBV11-1 and TRBJ1-1, with D possibly TRBD1 on 5 matching bases. The sequencing sample was made of blood. This receptor was identified in a woman younger than 30 in good health. CDR3 in amino acids: CASSLVRGGTKNTEAFF. CDR3 coding DNA: TGTGCCAGCAGCTTAGTTCGGGGCGGCACCAAGAACACTGAAGCTTTCTTT.